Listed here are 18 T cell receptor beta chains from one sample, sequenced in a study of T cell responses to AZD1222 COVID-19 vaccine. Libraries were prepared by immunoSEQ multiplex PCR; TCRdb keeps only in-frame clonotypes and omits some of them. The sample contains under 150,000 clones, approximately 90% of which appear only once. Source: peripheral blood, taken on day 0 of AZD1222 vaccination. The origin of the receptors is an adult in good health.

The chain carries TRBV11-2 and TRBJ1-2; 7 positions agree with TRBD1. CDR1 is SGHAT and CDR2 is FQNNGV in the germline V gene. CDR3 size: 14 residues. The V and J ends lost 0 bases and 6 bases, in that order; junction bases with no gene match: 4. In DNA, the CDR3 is TGTGCCAGCAGCTTAGACTACACAGGGGATGGCTACACCTTC. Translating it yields CASSLDYTGDGYTF.

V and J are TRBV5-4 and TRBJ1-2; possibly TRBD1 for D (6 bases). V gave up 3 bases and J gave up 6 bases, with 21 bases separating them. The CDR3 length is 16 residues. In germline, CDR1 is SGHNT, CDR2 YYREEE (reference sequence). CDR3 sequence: CASSSGAGGPRDGYTF. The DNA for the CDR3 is TGTGCCAGCAGCTCAGGGGCAGGTGGGCCCCGCGATGGCTACACCTTC. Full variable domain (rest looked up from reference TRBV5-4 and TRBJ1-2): ETGVTQSPTHLIKTRGQQVTLRCSSQSGHNTVSWYQQALGQGPQFIFQYYREEENGRGNFPPRFSGLQFPNYSSELNVNALELDDSALYLCASSSGAGGPRDGYTFGSGTRLTVV.

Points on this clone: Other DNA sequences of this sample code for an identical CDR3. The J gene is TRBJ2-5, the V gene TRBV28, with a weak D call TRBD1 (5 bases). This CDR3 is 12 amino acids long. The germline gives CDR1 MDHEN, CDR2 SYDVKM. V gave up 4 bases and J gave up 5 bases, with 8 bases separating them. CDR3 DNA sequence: TGTGCCAGCAGTTCAGGGTGGGAGACCCAGTACTTC. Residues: CASSSGWETQYF. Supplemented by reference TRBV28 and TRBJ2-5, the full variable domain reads DVKVTQSSRYLVKRTGEKVFLECVQDMDHENMFWYRQDPGLGLRLIYFSYDVKMKEKGDIPEGYSVSREKKERFSLILESASTNQTSMYLCASSSGWETQYFGPGTRLLVL.

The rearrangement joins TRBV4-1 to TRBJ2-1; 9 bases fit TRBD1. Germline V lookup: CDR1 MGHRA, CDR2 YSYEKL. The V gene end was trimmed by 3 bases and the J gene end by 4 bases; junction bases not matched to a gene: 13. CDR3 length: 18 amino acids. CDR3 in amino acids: CASSHPLNRGRRYNEQFF. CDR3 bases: TGCGCCAGCAGCCACCCTCTTAACAGGGGGCGACGGTACAATGAGCAGTTCTTC.

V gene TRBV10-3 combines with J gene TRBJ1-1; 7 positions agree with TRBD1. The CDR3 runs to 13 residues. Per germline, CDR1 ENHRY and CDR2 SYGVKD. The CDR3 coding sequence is TGTGTCGTCGGGGCAGGGGGAAACACTGAAGCTTTCTTT. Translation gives CVVGAGGNTEAFF.

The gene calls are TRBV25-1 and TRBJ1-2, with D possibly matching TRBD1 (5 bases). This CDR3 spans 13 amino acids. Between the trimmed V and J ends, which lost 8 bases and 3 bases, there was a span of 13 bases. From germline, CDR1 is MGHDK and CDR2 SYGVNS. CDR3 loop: CASSRSGDYGYTF. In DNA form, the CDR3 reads TGTGCCAGCTCAAGATCGGGGGACTATGGCTACACCTTC.

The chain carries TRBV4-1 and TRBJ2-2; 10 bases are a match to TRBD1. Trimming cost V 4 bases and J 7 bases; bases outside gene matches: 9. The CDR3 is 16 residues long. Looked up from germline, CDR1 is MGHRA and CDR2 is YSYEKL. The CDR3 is CASSPYTTGGLGELFF. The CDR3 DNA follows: TGCGCCAGCAGCCCCTACACGACAGGGGGCCTCGGGGAGCTGTTTTTT.

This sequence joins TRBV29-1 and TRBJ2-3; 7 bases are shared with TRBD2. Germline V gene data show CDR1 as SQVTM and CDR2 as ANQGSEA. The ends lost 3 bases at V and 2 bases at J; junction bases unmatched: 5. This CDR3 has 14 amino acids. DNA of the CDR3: TGCAGCGTTGATGCGGGAGCTTTCACAGATACGCAGTATTTT. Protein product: CSVDAGAFTDTQYF.

The CDR3 spells CASSLALQAGENTIYF. For the CDR3, the DNA is TGTGCCAGCAGCTTAGCGCTACAGGCCGGGGAAAACACCATATATTTT. This sequence joins TRBV7-2 and TRBJ1-3; possible D gene TRBD1, 5 bases. The length of the CDR3 is 16 residues. V dropped 0 bases and J dropped 6 bases, with 15 bases sitting between them. Germline assignment: CDR1 SGHTA and CDR2 FQGNSA.

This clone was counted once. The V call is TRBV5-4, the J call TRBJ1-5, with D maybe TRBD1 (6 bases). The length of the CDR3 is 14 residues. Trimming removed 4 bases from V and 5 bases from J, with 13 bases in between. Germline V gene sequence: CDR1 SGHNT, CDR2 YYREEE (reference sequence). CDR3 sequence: CASSVGGRDQPQHF. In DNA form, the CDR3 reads TGTGCCAGCAGCGTAGGGGGGAGAGATCAGCCCCAGCATTTT.

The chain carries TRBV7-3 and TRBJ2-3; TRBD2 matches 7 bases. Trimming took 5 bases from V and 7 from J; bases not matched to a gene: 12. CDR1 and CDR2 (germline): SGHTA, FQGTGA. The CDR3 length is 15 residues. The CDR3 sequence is CASSLAEQSQYTQYF. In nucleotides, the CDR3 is TGTGCCAGCAGCCTAGCGGAACAATCTCAGTATACGCAGTATTTT. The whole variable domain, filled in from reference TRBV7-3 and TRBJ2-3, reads GAGVSQTPSNKVTEKGKYVELRCDPISGHTALYWYRQSLGQGPEFLIYFQGTGAADDSGLPNDRFFAVRPEGSVSTLKIQRTERGDSAVYLCASSLAEQSQYTQYFGPGTRLTVL.

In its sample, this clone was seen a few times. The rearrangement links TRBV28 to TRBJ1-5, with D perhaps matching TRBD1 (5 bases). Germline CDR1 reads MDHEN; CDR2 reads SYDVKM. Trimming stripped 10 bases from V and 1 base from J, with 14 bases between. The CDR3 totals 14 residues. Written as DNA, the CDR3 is TGTGCCACCTGCTCAGGGATCAGCAATCAGCCCCAGCATTTT. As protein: CATCSGISNQPQHF.

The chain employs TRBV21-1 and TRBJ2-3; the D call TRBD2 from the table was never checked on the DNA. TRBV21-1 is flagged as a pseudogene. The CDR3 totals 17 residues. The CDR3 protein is CASRPRTSGRVGYTQYF. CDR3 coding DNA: TGTGCCAGCAGGCCTAGGACTAGCGGGAGGGTGGGATATACGCAGTATTTT.

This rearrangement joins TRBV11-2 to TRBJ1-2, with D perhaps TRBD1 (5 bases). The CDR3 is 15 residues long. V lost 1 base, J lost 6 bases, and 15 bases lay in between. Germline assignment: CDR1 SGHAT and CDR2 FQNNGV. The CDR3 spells CASSLVGVGQDGYTF. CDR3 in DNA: TGTGCCAGCAGCTTAGTAGGGGTAGGTCAGGATGGCTACACCTTC.

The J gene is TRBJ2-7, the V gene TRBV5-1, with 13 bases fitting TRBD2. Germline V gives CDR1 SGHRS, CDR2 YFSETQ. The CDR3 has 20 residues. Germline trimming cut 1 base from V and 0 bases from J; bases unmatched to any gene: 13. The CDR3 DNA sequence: TGCGCCAGCAGCTTGTTTGCCAAGGGCCGGACTAGCGGGAGCTCCTACGAGCAGTACTTC. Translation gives CASSLFAKGRTSGSSYEQYF.

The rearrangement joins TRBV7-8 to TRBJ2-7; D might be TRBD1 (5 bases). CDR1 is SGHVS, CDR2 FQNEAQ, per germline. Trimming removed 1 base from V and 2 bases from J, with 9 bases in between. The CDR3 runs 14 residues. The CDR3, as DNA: TGTGCCAGCAGCTTAGTCTTGGGGCCCTACGAGCAGTACTTC. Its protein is CASSLVLGPYEQYF. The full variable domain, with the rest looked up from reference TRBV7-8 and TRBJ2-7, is GAGVSQSPRYKVAKRGQDVALRCDPISGHVSLFWYQQALGQGPEFLTYFQNEAQLDKSGLPSDRFFAERPEGSVSTLKIQRTQQEDSAVYLCASSLVLGPYEQYFGPGTRLTVT.

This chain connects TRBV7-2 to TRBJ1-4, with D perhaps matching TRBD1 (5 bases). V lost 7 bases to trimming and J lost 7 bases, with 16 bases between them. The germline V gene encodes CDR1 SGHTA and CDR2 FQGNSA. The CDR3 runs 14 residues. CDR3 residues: CASKRSGGVEKLFF. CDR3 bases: TGTGCCAGCAAGAGATCGGGGGGTGTTGAAAAACTGTTTTTT.

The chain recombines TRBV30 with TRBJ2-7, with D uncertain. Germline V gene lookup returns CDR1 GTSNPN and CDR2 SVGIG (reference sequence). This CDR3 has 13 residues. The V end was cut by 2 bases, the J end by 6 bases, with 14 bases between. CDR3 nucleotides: TGTGCCTGGAGTATCCAGCCCCTGGGCGAGCAGTACTTC. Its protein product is CAWSIQPLGEQYF.